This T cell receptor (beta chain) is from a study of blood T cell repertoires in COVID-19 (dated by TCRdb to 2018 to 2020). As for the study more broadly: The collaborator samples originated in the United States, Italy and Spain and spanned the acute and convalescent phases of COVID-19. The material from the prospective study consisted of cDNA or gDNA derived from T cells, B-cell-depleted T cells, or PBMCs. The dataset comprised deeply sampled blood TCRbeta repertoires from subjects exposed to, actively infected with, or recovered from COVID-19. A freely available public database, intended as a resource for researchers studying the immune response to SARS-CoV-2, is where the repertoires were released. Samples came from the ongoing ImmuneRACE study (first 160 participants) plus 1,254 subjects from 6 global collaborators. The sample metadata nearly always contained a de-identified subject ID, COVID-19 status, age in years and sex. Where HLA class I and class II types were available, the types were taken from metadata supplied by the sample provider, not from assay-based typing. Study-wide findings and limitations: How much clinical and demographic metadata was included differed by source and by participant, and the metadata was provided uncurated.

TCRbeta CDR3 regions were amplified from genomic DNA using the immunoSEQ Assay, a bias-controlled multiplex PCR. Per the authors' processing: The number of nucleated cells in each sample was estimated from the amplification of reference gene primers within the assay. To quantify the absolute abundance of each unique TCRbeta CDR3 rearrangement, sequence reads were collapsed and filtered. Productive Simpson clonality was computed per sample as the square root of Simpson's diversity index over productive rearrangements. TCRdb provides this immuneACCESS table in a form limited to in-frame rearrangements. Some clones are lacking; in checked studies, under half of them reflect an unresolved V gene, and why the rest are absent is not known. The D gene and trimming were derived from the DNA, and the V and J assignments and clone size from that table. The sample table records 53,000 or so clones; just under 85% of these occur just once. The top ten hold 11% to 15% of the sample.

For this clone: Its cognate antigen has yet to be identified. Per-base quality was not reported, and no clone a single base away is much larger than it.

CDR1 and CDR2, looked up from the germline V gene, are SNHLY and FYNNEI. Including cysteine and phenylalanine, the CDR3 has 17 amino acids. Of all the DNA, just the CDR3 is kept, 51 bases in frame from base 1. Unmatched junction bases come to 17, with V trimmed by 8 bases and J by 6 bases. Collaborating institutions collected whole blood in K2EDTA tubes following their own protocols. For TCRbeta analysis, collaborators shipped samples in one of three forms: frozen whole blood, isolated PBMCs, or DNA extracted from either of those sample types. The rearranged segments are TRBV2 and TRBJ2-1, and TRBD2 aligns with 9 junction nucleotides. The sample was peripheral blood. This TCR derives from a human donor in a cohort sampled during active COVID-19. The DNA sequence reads TGTGCCAGCCGAAATAGAGCGGGAGGTGCCTCCAGCAATGAGCAGTTCTTC. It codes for CASRNRAGGASSNEQFF.